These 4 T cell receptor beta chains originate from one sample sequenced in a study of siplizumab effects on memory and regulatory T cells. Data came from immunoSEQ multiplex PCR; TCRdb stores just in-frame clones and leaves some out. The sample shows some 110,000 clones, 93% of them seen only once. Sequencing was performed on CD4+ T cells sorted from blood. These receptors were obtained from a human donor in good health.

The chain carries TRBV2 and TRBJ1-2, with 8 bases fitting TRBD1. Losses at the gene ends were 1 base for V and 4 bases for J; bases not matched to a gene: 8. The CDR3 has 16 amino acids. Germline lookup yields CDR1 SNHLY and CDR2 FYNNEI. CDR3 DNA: TGTGCCAGCAGTGAAGTCGGCAGGGGGCCAGGCTATGGCTACACCTTC. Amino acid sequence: CASSEVGRGPGYGYTF. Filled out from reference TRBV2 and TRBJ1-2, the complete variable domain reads EPEVTQTPSHQVTQMGQEVILRCVPISNHLYFYWYRQILGQKVEFLVSFYNNEISEKSEIFDDQFSVERPDGSNFTLKIRSTKLEDSAMYFCASSEVGRGPGYGYTFGSGTRLTVV.

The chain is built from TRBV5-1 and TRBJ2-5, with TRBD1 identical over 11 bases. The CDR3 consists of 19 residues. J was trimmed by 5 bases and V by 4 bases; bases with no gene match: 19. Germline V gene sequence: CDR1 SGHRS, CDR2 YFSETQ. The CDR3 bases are TGCGCCAGCAGCGGAACCGGGACAGGGGGTCTTCTAGCGGCGGAGACCCAGTACTTC. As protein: CASSGTGTGGLLAAETQYF.

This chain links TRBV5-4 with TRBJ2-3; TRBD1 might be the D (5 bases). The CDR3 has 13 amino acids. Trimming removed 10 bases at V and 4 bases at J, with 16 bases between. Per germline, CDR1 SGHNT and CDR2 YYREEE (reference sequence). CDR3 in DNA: TGTGCCTTCCAGGGCCCATCGGCAGATACGCAGTATTTT. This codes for CAFQGPSADTQYF.

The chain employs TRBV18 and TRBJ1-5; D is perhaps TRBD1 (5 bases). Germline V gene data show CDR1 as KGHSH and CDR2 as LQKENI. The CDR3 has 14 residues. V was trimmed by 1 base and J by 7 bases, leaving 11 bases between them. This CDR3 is CASSPQGTGQPQHF. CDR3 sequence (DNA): TGTGCCAGCTCACCACAGGGGACGGGCCAGCCCCAGCATTTT. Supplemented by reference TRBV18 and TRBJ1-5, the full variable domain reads NAGVMQNPRHLVRRRGQEARLRCSPMKGHSHVYWYRQLPEEGLKFMVYLQKENIIDESGMPKERFSAEFPKEGPSILRIQQVVRGDSAAYFCASSPQGTGQPQHFGDGTRLSIL.